This T cell receptor beta chain was captured by sequencing in a study of cytotoxic CD8 clonotypes in ibrutinib-treated CLL. Produced via immunoSEQ multiplex PCR; TCRdb's table is partial and in-frame only. The profile shows approximately 140,000 clones, under 95% of them singletons. CDR1 and CDR2 from the germline V gene are SGHTA and FQGTGA. V lost 3 bases to trimming and J lost 7 bases, with 12 bases between them. The CDR3 extends over 13 amino acids. The TCR was taken from a human donor with chronic lymphocytic leukemia. The sequenced sample was PBMCs, obtained after 12 months of ibrutinib treatment. This chain connects TRBV7-3 to TRBJ1-2; the D is unclear. DNA for the CDR3: TGTGCCAGCAGCTTCGGGGAAGGGCGTGGCTACACCTTC. This encodes CASSFGEGRGYTF.